This T cell receptor beta chain is from a study of follicular helper T cells after annual influenza vaccination. Per germline, CDR1 MNHEY and CDR2 SVGAGI. Trimming stripped 0 bases from V and 3 bases from J, with 9 bases between. The CDR3 extends over 14 amino acids. The sample's time point: about 6 months after 2015-2016 vaccination (tetramer sorts). Subjects lived in the community and lacked influenza vaccine within the prior 6 months. The data were produced by immunoSEQ multiplex PCR, yet TCRdb's version contains in-frame clones alone and is incomplete. The table lists 20 clones. This sequence was found in an adult who received the influenza vaccine. The chain links TRBV6-5 to TRBJ2-7; perhaps TRBD2 as D (5 bases). This specimen consisted of tetramer-positive CD4+ T cells from blood, obtained 180 days after influenza vaccination. Subset in this sample: HA306-318 or HA398-410 tetramer+ CD4 T cells. The CDR3 here is CASSYSGVDYEQYF. CDR3 in DNA: TGTGCCAGCAGTTACTCCGGGGTTGACTACGAGCAGTACTTC.